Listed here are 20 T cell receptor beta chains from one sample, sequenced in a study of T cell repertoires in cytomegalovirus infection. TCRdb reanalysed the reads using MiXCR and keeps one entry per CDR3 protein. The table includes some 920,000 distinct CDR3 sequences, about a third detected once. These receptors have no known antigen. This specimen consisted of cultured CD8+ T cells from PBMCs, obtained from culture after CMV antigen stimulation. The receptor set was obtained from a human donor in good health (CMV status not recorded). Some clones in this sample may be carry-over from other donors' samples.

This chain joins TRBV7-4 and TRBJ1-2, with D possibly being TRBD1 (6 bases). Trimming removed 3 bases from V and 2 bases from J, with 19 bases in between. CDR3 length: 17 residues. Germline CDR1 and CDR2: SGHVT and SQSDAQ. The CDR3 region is CASSLAPGDRRNYGYTF. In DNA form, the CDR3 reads TGTGCCAGCAGCTTGGCCCCCGGAGACAGGAGAAACTATGGCTACACCTTC. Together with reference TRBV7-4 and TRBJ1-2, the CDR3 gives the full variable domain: GAGVSQSPRYKVAKRGRDVALRCDSISGHVTLYWYRQTLGQGSEVLTYSQSDAQRDKSGRPSGRFSAERPERSVSTLKIQRTEQGDSAVYLCASSLAPGDRRNYGYTFGSGTRLTVV.

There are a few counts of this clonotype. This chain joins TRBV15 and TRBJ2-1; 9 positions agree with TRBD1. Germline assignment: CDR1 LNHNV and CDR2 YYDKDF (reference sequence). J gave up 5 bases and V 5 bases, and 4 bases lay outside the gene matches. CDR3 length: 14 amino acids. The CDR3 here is CATSGDRGDNEQFF. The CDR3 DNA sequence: TGTGCCACCAGCGGTGACAGGGGGGACAATGAGCAGTTCTTC.

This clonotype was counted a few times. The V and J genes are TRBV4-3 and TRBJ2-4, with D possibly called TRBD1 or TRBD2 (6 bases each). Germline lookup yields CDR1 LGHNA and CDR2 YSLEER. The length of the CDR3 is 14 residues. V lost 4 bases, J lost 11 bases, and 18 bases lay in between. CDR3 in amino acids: CASSPTDSSGVQYF. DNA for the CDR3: TGCGCCAGCAGCCCAACGGACAGTTCGGGGGTTCAGTACTTC.

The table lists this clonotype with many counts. The CDR3 spells CASSQYGRQPQHF. In DNA form, the CDR3 reads TGTGCCAGCAGCCAATATGGGCGTCAGCCCCAGCATTTT. This chain connects TRBV7-9 to TRBJ1-5, with unresolved D. The CDR3 is 13 residues long. V lost 5 bases and J lost 6, with 11 bases in between. Germline V gives CDR1 SEHNR, CDR2 FQNEAQ (reference sequence).

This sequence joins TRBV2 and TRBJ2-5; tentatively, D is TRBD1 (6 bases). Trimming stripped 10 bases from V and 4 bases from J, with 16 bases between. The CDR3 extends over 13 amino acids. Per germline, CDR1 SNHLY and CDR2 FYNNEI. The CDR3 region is CAIRDTQGETQYF. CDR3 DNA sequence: TGTGCCATCCGGGACACCCAGGGAGAGACCCAGTACTTC.

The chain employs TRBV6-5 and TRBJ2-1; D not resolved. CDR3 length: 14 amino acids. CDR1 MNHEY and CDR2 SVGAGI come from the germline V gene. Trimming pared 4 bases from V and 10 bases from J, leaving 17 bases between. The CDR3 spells CASSSFGPSVEQFF. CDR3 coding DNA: TGTGCCAGCAGTTCCTTCGGACCGTCGGTAGAGCAGTTCTTC.

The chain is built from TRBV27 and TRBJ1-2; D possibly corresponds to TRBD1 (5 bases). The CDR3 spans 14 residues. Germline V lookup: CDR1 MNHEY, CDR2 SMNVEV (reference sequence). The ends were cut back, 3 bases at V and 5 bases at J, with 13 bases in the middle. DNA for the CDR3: TGTGCCAGCAGTTTGTCGGCAGGGTGGTATGGCTACACCTTC. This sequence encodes CASSLSAGWYGYTF.

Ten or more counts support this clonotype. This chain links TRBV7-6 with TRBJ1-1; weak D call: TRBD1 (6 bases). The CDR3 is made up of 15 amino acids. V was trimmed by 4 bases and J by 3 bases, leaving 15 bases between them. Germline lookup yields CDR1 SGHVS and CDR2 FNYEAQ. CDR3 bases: TGTGCCAGCAGCTCCCCTCCAGGGGCGGACACTGAAGCTTTCTTT. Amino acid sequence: CASSSPPGADTEAFF.

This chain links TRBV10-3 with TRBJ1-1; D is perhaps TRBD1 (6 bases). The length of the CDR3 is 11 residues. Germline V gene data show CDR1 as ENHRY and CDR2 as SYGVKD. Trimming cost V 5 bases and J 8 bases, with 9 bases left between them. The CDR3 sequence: CAISTGPEAFF. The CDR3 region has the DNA TGTGCCATCAGTACAGGGCCCGAAGCTTTCTTT.

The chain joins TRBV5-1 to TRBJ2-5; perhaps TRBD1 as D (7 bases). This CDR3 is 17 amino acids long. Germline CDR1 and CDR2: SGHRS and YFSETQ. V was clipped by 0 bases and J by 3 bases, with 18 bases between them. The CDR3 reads CASSLAHSARGEETQYF. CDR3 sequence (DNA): TGCGCCAGCAGCTTGGCACATAGTGCCAGGGGGGAAGAGACCCAGTACTTC.

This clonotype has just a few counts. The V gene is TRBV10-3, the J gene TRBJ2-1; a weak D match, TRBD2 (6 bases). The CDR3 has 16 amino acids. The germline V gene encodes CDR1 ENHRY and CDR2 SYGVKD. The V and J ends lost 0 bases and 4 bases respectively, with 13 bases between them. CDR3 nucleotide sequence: TGTGCCATCAGTGAGTCGGGGGGTGGTTATTACAATGAGCAGTTCTTC. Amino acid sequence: CAISESGGGYYNEQFF.

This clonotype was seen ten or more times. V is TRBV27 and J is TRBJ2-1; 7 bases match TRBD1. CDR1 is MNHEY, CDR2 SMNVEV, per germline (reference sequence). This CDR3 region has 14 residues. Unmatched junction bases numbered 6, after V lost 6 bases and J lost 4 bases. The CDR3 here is CASSPGTEYNEQFF. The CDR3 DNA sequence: TGTGCCAGCAGCCCTGGGACAGAATACAATGAGCAGTTCTTC.

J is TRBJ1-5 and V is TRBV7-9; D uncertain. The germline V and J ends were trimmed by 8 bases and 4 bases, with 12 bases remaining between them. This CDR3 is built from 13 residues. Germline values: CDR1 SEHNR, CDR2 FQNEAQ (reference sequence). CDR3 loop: CASRTDGNQPQHF. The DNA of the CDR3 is TGTGCCAGCCGGACCGACGGGAATCAGCCCCAGCATTTT.

This CDR3 reads CASSQDRGMYTEAFF. CDR3 DNA: TGCGCCAGCAGCCAAGATCGGGGGATGTACACTGAAGCTTTCTTT. The V gene is TRBV4-1, the J gene TRBJ1-1; D perhaps matches TRBD1 (5 bases). Germline V gives CDR1 MGHRA, CDR2 YSYEKL. The V and J ends lost 0 bases and 3 bases respectively, with 11 bases between them. The CDR3 has 15 residues.

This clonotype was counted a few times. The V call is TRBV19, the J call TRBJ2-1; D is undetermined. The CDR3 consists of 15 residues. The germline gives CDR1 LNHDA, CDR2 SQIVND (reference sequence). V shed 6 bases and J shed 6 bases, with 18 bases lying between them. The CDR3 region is CASSPQPRSLNEQFF. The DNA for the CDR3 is TGTGCCAGTAGCCCTCAACCAAGATCCCTCAATGAGCAGTTCTTC.

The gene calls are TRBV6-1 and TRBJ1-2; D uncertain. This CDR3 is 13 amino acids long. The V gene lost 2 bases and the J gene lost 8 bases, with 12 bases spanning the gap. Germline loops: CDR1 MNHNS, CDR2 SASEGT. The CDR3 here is CASSEPFVRGYTF. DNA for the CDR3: TGTGCCAGCAGTGAACCCTTCGTAAGGGGCTACACCTTC.

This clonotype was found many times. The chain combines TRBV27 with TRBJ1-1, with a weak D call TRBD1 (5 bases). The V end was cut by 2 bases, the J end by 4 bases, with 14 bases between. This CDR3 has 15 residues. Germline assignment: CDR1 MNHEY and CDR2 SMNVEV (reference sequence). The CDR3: CASSLTGTVFTEAFF. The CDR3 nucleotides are TGTGCCAGCAGTTTAACTGGGACGGTCTTCACTGAAGCTTTCTTT.

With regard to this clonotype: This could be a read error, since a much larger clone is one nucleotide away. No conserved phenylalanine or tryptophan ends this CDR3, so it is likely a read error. CDR3 DNA sequence: TGTGCCAGCAGCTTAAAGGGACAGTTCACTGAAGCTTTCCTT. Protein product: CASSLKGQFTEAFL. This sequence joins TRBV7-2 and TRBJ1-1, with 7 bases identical to TRBD1. Germline V gene sequence: CDR1 SGHTA, CDR2 FQGNSA. The CDR3 has 14 amino acids. With 2 bases clipped from V and 4 bases from J, the junction kept 4 bases outside the gene matches.

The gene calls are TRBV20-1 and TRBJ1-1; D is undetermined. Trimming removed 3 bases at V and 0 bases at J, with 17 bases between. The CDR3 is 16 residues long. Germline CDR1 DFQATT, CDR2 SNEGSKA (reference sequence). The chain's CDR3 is CSARSRLWVLNTEAFF. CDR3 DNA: TGCAGTGCTAGGAGCCGGCTATGGGTCTTGAACACTGAAGCTTTCTTT.

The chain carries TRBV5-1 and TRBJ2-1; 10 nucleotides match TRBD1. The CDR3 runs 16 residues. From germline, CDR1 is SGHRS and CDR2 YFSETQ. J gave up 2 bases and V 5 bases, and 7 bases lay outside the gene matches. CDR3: CASRERDRGPYNEQFF. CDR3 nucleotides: TGCGCCAGCAGGGAACGGGACAGGGGTCCCTACAATGAGCAGTTCTTC.